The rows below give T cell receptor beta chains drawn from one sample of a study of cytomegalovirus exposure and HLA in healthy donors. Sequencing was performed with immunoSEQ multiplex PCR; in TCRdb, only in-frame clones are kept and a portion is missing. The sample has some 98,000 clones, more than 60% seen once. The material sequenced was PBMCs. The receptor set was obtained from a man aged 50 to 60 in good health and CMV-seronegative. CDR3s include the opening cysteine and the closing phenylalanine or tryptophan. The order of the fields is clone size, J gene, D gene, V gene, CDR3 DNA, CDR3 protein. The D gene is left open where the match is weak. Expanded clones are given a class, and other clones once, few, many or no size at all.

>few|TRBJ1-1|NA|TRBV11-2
TGTGCCAGCAGCCTCCTCGGCGAGGGGACTGACACTGAAGCTTTCTTT
CASSLLGEGTDTEAFF
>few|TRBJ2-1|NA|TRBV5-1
TGCGCCAGCAGCTTTTCAGGGCTTAACTACAATGAGCAGTTCTTC
CASSFSGLNYNEQFF
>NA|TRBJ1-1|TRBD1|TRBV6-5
TGTGCCAGCAGTTACTCGGGACAGTTAAACACTGAAGCTTTCTTT
CASSYSGQLNTEAFF
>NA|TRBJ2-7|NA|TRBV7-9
TGTGCCAGCAGCTCCTTAGGGGTGCAGGGAACCTACGAGCAGTACTTC
CASSSLGVQGTYEQYF
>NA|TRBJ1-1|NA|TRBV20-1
TGCAGTGTCAGGGAGGAGGTTGAAGCTTTCTTT
CSVREEVEAFF
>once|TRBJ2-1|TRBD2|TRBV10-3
TGTGCCATCGGAAGGACTAGCGGGAGTGGTTGGAATGAGCAGTTCTTC
CAIGRTSGSGWNEQFF
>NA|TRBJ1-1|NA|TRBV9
TGTGCCAGCAGCGTAGCTGTGAGTGTCACTGAAGCTTTCTTT
CASSVAVSVTEAFF
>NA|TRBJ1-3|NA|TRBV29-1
TGCAGCGTTGGGTACAGGGAGAGCTCTGGAAACACCATATATTTT
CSVGYRESSGNTIYF
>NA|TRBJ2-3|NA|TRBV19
TGTGCCAGTAGTATAGCAGGGATCACAGATACGCAGTATTTT
CASSIAGITDTQYF
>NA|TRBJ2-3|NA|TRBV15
TGTGCCACCCAAACACCGCCTCGGCAGTATTTT
CATQTPPRQYF
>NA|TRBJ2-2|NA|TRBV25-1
TGTGCCAGCATGGACGCGGGAACCCGAGGAGGGGAGCTGTTTTTT
CASMDAGTRGGELFF
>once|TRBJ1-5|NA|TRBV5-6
TGTGCCAGCACGGCGGGAGGCGGACAGCCCCAGCATTTT
CASTAGGGQPQHF
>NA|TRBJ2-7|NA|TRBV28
TGTGCCAGCAGCACCCTAGGACATTCCTACGAGCAGTACTTC
CASSTLGHSYEQYF
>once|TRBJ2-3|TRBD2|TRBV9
TGTGCCAGCGGCCGGGACTACACAGATACGCAGTATTTT
CASGRDYTDTQYF
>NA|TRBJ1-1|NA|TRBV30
TGTGCCCGGGGGGTTACTGAAGCTTTCTTT
CARGVTEAFF
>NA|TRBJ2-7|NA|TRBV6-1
TGTGCCAGCAGTGAGTGGGGGGTAGATGTCTACGAGCAGTACTTC
CASSEWGVDVYEQYF
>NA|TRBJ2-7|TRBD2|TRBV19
TGTGCCAGTAGTGAGACCGGGGGGGTGCGTTCCTACGAGCAGTACTTC
CASSETGGVRSYEQYF
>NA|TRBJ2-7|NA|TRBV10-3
TGTGCCATCAGTAGCGGTATGAGCTCCTACGAGCAGTACTTC
CAISSGMSSYEQYF
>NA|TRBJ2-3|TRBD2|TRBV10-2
TGCGCCAGTAGACCGGGGGGGAGAGATACGCAGTATTTT
CASRPGGRDTQYF
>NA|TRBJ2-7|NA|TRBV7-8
TGTGCCAGCAGCCGGGGAACCTACGAGCAGTACTTC
CASSRGTYEQYF
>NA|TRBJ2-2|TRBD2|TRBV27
TGTGCCAGCAGTATAGCGGGGCGGGGGACCGGGGAGCTGTTTTTT
CASSIAGRGTGELFF
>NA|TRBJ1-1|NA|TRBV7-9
TGTGCCAGCAGCTTAGGGACAGTTGAAGCTTTCTTT
CASSLGTVEAFF
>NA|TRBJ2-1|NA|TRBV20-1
TGCAGTGCTACTAGCTACAATGAGCAGTTCTTC
CSATSYNEQFF
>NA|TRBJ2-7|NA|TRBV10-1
TGCGCCAGCAGTGAACGGGGAGCCTACGAGCAGTACTTC
CASSERGAYEQYF
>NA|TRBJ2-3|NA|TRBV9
TGTGCCAGCAGCACCGCCGGGGTCGGCACAGATACGCAGTATTTT
CASSTAGVGTDTQYF